This TCR beta chain was profiled in a study of blood T cell repertoires in COVID-19 (dated by TCRdb to the early 2020s). Broadly, across the study: Collaborator samples came from the United States, Italy and Spain and covered acute and convalescent phases of COVID-19. Nearly every sample came with metadata listing a de-identified subject ID, COVID-19 status, age in years and sex. The prospective study material was composed of cDNA or gDNA derived from T cells, B-cell-depleted T cells, or PBMCs. The samples were drawn from the first 160 participants of the ongoing ImmuneRACE study and from 1,254 subjects provided by 6 global collaborators. Subjects who had been exposed to COVID-19, were actively infected with it, or had recovered from it provided the deeply sampled blood TCRbeta repertoires that made up the dataset. A freely available public database, intended as a resource for researchers studying the immune response to SARS-CoV-2, is where the repertoires were released. HLA class I and class II types, where available, came from metadata supplied by the sample provider rather than from assay-based typing. What the work shows at the level of the full study, not this receptor alone: Clinical and demographic metadata were provided uncurated, with the amount varying by source and participant.

For this clone: Its target antigen remains unknown. The record has no base qualities; no much larger clone is one base away.

Another Seattle source contributed samples from volunteer blood donors who had recovered from COVID-19. Each collaborating institution followed its own protocols to collect whole blood in K2EDTA tubes. For TCRbeta analysis, collaborators shipped samples in one of three forms: frozen whole blood, isolated PBMCs, or DNA extracted from either of those sample types. The immunoSEQ Assay, a bias-controlled multiplex PCR, was used to amplify TCRbeta CDR3 regions from genomic DNA. From the authors' description of their analysis: Nucleated cell counts per sample were estimated from amplification of reference gene primers within the assay. To quantify the absolute abundance of each unique TCRbeta CDR3 rearrangement, sequence reads were collapsed and filtered. For each sample, productive Simpson clonality was calculated as the square root of Simpson's diversity index over productive rearrangements. What TCRdb holds here is the immuneACCESS table cut down to in-frame rearrangements. Part of the clones is not present; checked against another copy, under half of the missing clones reflect an unresolved V gene, and the others are unexplained. Clonal size and the V and J genes are those of that table, whereas D and trimming came from the DNA. This sample holds some 200,000 clones; 65% to 85% were observed only once. About 2.9% of the sample lies in the top ten.

The CDR3, cysteine through phenylalanine, is 12 amino acids long. This entry keeps only the CDR3 DNA: 36 bases, framed from base 1. The V and J ends are trimmed by 7 bases and 4 bases, leaving 11 bases between them. Looking up the germline V gene (reference sequence) yields CDR1 MNHEY and CDR2 SMNVEV. The sequencing sample was made of peripheral blood. The rearrangement joined TRBV27 to TRBJ2-7; TRBD1 is a possible D gene, resting on 6 matching bases. The origin of this receptor is a woman in her twenties or thirties who had recovered from COVID-19. Read as DNA, the sequence is TGTGCCAGCAAACCTCAGGGGTACGAGCAGTACTTC. This yields the protein CASKPQGYEQYF.